This entry describes one T cell receptor (beta chain). The source of the sample is a study of blood T cell repertoires in COVID-19. Study-level background: Samples representing acute and convalescent COVID-19 were sourced from the United States, Italy and Spain. T cells, B-cell-depleted T cells, or PBMCs provided the cDNA or gDNA that served as material.

Trimming pared 3 bases from V and 1 base from J, leaving 13 bases between. Germline values: CDR1 SGHDT, CDR2 YYEEEE. The CDR3 has 15 residues. As processed by the authors: Reference gene primer amplification gave estimated nucleated cell counts. Sequencing was performed with immunoSEQ multiplex PCR; in TCRdb, only in-frame clones are kept and a portion is missing. The DNA was the basis for D and trimming; V, J and clone size are from that table. The table records around 130,000 clones, 85% to 90% of them present only once. This TCR derives from a woman of 80 years or more with acute or convalescent COVID-19. The sequenced sample consisted of peripheral blood. The chain uses TRBV5-6 and TRBJ1-2; D is unresolved. The CDR3 nucleotides are TGTGCCAGCAGCTCTCCTCGACAAGTTAACTATGGCTACACCTTC. Translation: CASSSPRQVNYGYTF.